This is a list of T cell receptor beta chains from one sample in a study of beta chain features in type 1 diabetes. Profiled with immunoSEQ multiplex PCR; TCRdb holds only in-frame clones, not every one. The repertoire consists of 150,000 to 200,000 clones, with roughly 63% occurring once and the leading ten covering about 0.091%. Sequenced material: naive CD4+ T cells from blood. Source of these receptors: a man aged 25 to 40 with type 1 diabetes. Each CDR3 is given with its conserved first and last residue. Size is omitted from some rows. Given values are once, few, many or a class for expanded clones.

>TRBJ2-5|TRBV2|-
CATQQFLLRDSQETQYF
>TRBJ1-1|TRBV29-1|-
CSGTAPNTEAFF
>TRBJ2-7|TRBV20-1|-
CSAPINYEQYF
>TRBJ2-3|TRBV30|-
CAWSVLASTDTQYF
>TRBJ1-6|TRBV14|-
CASSQDYRGYSPLHF
>TRBJ1-1|TRBV4-3|-
CASSLGSVEGTEAFF
>TRBJ2-1|TRBV5-1|-
CASSLSGSSYNEQFF
>TRBJ2-4|TRBV6-6|-
CASSVAVGVAKNIQYF
>TRBJ2-1|TRBV11-2|-
CASSPGFF
>TRBJ2-7|TRBV6-1|-
CASSDRSVIIGEQYF
>TRBJ2-7|TRBV6-5|-
CASSSGTGGREQYF
>TRBJ2-7|TRBV4-3|few
CASSQDRYRGEQYF
>TRBJ1-2|TRBV29-1|-
CSVTGGTNYGYTF
>TRBJ2-3|TRBV29-1|-
CSVKSMGGTDTQYF
>TRBJ2-3|TRBV7-9|few
CASRLSEGTDTQYF
>TRBJ2-4|TRBV18|-
CASSLGQGGNIQYF
>TRBJ2-7|TRBV7-2|once
CASSQGQGPYEQYF
>TRBJ2-3|TRBV7-2|-
CASSFAPAGTQYF
>TRBJ2-6|TRBV10-3|-
CAISDSSGANVLTF
>TRBJ1-1|TRBV25-1|-
CASSEYRQSEAFF
>TRBJ2-3|TRBV7-2|few
CASSFRRLADTDTQYF
>TRBJ1-2|TRBV29-1|-
CSVEDWNGYTF
>TRBJ2-5|TRBV25-1|-
CASSENEETQYF
>TRBJ2-4|TRBV7-2|-
CASSLGQSNIQYF
>TRBJ2-5|TRBV29-1|-
CSGGGGRHQETQYF
>TRBJ2-1|TRBV9|-
CASSVELQNNEQFF
>TRBJ2-3|TRBV5-1|-
CASSFGATDTQYF
>TRBJ1-1|TRBV29-1|-
CSVQGATTEAFF
>TRBJ2-5|TRBV7-2|few
CASSWTTSGEETQYF
>TRBJ2-7|TRBV29-1|-
CSVGQGSYEQYF
>TRBJ2-3|TRBV7-2|-
CASSLDRDTQYF
>TRBJ1-6|TRBV9|-
CASSGGGAESPLHF
>TRBJ2-7|TRBV7-2|-
CASSLGRGRRYEQYF
>TRBJ2-1|TRBV4-3|-
CASSRDRGYNEQFF
>TRBJ2-7|TRBV29-1|-
CSGEVGNPGSYEQYF
>TRBJ2-1|TRBV14|-
CASSQEFLASPYNEQFF
>TRBJ2-3|TRBV6-5|-
CASSYSASGGTDTQYF
>TRBJ1-3|TRBV29-1|-
CSVQGQGSGNTIYF
>TRBJ2-2|TRBV10-1|-
CASSESSTSGELFF
>TRBJ2-6|TRBV29-1|few
CSVEGSGANVLTF
>TRBJ2-2|TRBV28|-
CASPPRRAGELFF
>TRBJ2-3|TRBV7-2|-
CASSLAGGGNTDTQYF
>TRBJ1-2|TRBV29-1|-
CSVTRTGDYGYTF
>TRBJ1-4|TRBV7-9|few
CASSPSGADEKLFF
>TRBJ2-1|TRBV9|-
CASSVGSNEQFF
>TRBJ2-3|TRBV5-1|-
CASSSLAGGPDTQYF
>TRBJ1-3|TRBV7-6|few
CASSADITGNTIYF
>TRBJ1-2|TRBV19|-
CATRDRAYGYTF